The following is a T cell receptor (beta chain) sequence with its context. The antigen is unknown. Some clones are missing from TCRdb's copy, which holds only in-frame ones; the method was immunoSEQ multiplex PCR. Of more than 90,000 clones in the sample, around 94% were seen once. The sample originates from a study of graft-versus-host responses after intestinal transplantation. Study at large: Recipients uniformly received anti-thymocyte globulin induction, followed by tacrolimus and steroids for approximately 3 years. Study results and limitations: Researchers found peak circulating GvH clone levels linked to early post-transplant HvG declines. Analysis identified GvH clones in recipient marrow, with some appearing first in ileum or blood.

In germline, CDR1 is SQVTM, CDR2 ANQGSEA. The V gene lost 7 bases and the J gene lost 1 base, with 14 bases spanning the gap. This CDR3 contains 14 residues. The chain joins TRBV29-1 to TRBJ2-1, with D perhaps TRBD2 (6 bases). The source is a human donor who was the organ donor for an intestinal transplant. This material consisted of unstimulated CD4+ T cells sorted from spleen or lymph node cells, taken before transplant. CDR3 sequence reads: CSAGTTRSYNEQFF. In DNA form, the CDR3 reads TGCAGCGCCGGAACGACTAGGTCCTACAATGAGCAGTTCTTC.